The 18 T cell receptor beta chains below were found in one sample sequenced in a study of cytomegalovirus exposure and HLA in healthy donors. In the PCR, 60 Vbeta and 13 Jbeta primers were used. Some clones are missing from TCRdb's copy, which holds only in-frame ones; the method was immunoSEQ multiplex PCR. The repertoire includes 100,000 to 150,000 clones, 79% of them detected once, and 1.5% to 2.5% sits in the top ten. The sample was PBMCs. All receptors come from a man aged 18 to 35 in good health and CMV-seronegative.

The CDR3 DNA reads as TGTGCCACCCGTGTCTTACCGACAGGGGGCGGTGGCTACACCTTC. The encoded protein is CATRVLPTGGGGYTF. The J gene is TRBJ1-2, the V gene TRBV6-5; 10 positions match TRBD1. CDR3 length: 15 amino acids. Per germline, CDR1 MNHEY and CDR2 SVGAGI. V dropped 10 bases and J dropped 7; count of bases not matched to a gene: 15.

V gene TRBV5-6 combines with J gene TRBJ1-4; 9 bases are a match to TRBD1. The CDR3 length is 17 residues. Germline V CDR1 and CDR2: SGHDT, YYEEEE. Losses at the gene ends were 3 bases for V and 6 bases for J; bases not matched to a gene: 12. CDR3 coding DNA: TGTGCCAGCAGCTGGTGGAAAGGACAGGGGCGGTATGAAAAACTGTTTTTT. Translating gives CASSWWKGQGRYEKLFF.

This clone was detected once. The rearrangement joins TRBV20-1 to TRBJ1-1, with 7 positions matching TRBD1. Germline V lookup: CDR1 DFQATT, CDR2 SNEGSKA (reference sequence). V lost 6 bases to trimming and J lost 4 bases; unmatched junction nucleotides: 2. The CDR3 length is 11 residues. This CDR3 is CSAGTATEAFF. CDR3 DNA: TGCAGTGCAGGGACAGCCACTGAAGCTTTCTTT.

This clone has just a few counts. This chain connects TRBV28 to TRBJ2-1; 15 nucleotides align to TRBD2. CDR3 length equals 15 residues. J was trimmed by 7 bases and V by 5 bases; bases with no gene match: 3. Germline values: CDR1 MDHEN, CDR2 SYDVKM. Here the CDR3 DNA reads TGTGCCAGCAGTCCGGGACTAGCGGGGGGAAATGAGCAGTTCTTC. It is translated as CASSPGLAGGNEQFF.

This clone has a handful of counts. This rearrangement joins TRBV5-1 to TRBJ1-4; unclear D gene. Trimming removed 5 bases at V and 6 bases at J, with 14 bases between. CDR3 length: 14 amino acids. The germline V gene encodes CDR1 SGHRS and CDR2 YFSETQ. CDR3 in amino acids: CASSPGRADEKLFF. As DNA, the CDR3 is TGCGCCAGCAGTCCCGGGCGAGCGGATGAAAAACTGTTTTTT.

This clone was seen more than once but under ten times. The chain has TRBV19 and TRBJ2-1; D remains unclear. V was pared by 1 base and J by 8 bases, with 6 bases between. Germline V gene data show CDR1 as LNHDA and CDR2 as SQIVND (reference sequence). The CDR3 contains 12 residues. The CDR3 is CASSIVRDEQFF. CDR3 DNA sequence: TGTGCCAGTAGTATAGTACGAGATGAGCAGTTCTTC.

The chain couples TRBV7-9 to TRBJ2-7; D is uncertain. The CDR3 runs 14 residues. The V end was cut by 5 bases, the J end by 6 bases, with 17 bases between. Per the germline V gene, CDR1 is SEHNR and CDR2 is FQNEAQ (reference sequence). In DNA, the CDR3 is TGTGCCAGCAGCCCGCCGGCGGTCGGCGGCGAGCAGTACTTC. Translated, it gives CASSPPAVGGEQYF.

The chain has TRBV6-6 and TRBJ1-5, with TRBD1 matching over 7 bases. The V segment lost 7 bases and the J segment 7 bases; nucleotides outside the gene matches: 10. CDR3 length: 14 amino acids. Germline CDR1 is MNHNY and CDR2 is SVGAGI (reference sequence). The chain's CDR3 is CASTLGGALQPQHF. The CDR3 DNA reads as TGTGCCAGCACCTTAGGGGGCGCCTTGCAGCCCCAGCATTTT.

The V and J genes are TRBV4-3 and TRBJ2-7; the D gene is possibly TRBD1 (6 bases). V lost 4 bases and J 0 bases, leaving 13 bases between the germline ends. CDR3 length equals 15 residues. Per germline, CDR1 LGHNA and CDR2 YSLEER. The CDR3 DNA reads as TGCGCCAGCAGCCCACAGGGACCAGGCTCCTACGAGCAGTACTTC. Translation gives CASSPQGPGSYEQYF.

CDR3 protein: CASSLTTGTYEQYV. The CDR3 coding sequence is TGTGCCAGCAGCCTCACGACAGGCACCTACGAGCAGTACGTC. The rearrangement links TRBV7-3 to TRBJ2-7; D might be TRBD1 (6 bases). Deletions cut 5 bases from V and 2 bases from J, with 13 bases between. Per the germline V gene, CDR1 is SGHTA and CDR2 is FQGTGA. This CDR3 has 14 residues.

The rearrangement links TRBV30 to TRBJ1-1, with D unclear. Per the germline V gene, CDR1 is GTSNPN and CDR2 is SVGIG (reference sequence). V shed 3 bases and J shed 1 base, with 12 bases lying between them. The CDR3 contains 14 residues. CDR3 in amino acids: CAWRSPAENTEAFF. The CDR3 region has the DNA TGTGCCTGGAGGTCCCCCGCAGAGAACACTGAAGCTTTCTTT. The full variable domain, completed using reference TRBV30 and TRBJ1-1, is SQTIHQWPATLVQPVGSPLSLECTVEGTSNPNLYWYRQAAGRGLQLLFYSVGIGQISSEVPQNLSASRPQDRQFILSSKKLLLSDSGFYLCAWRSPAENTEAFFGQGTRLTVV.

V and J are TRBV7-2 and TRBJ2-5; D is possibly TRBD2 (6 bases). The germline V gene encodes CDR1 SGHTA and CDR2 FQGNSA. V gave up 2 bases and J gave up 1 base, with 8 bases separating them. The CDR3 runs to 14 residues. The CDR3, as DNA: TGTGCCAGCAGCTTATTAGCGGTCCAAGAGACCCAGTACTTC. It encodes CASSLLAVQETQYF.

V gene TRBV4-1 combines with J gene TRBJ2-5, with a weak D call TRBD2 (6 bases). This CDR3 has 16 residues. Germline V gene sequence: CDR1 MGHRA, CDR2 YSYEKL. The V gene lost 4 bases and the J gene lost 5 bases, with 20 bases spanning the gap. CDR3 region: CASSRPGEDGEETQYF. In DNA form, the CDR3 reads TGCGCCAGCAGCCGCCCGGGAGAGGACGGAGAGGAGACCCAGTACTTC.

This chain joins TRBV19 and TRBJ1-2; TRBD1 is a possible D gene (5 bases). The CDR3 has 14 amino acids. The germline V and J ends were trimmed by 1 base and 6 bases, with 12 bases remaining between them. Germline V gives CDR1 LNHDA, CDR2 SQIVND (reference sequence). This CDR3 is CASSIVQGTNGYTF. CDR3 in DNA: TGTGCCAGTAGTATAGTCCAGGGCACGAATGGCTACACCTTC. Full variable domain (outside the CDR3, taken from reference TRBV19 and TRBJ1-2): DGGITQSPKYLFRKEGQNVTLSCEQNLNHDAMYWYRQDPGQGLRLIYYSQIVNDFQKGDIAEGYSVSREKKESFPLTVTSAQKNPTAFYLCASSIVQGTNGYTFGSGTRLTVV.

The chain links TRBV7-8 to TRBJ2-1; TRBD2 aligns across 14 bases. This CDR3 is built from 16 residues. Per the germline V gene, CDR1 is SGHVS and CDR2 is FQNEAQ. V lost 2 bases to trimming and J lost 9 bases; unmatched junction nucleotides: 6. The CDR3 sequence: CASSLKTSGRAAEQFF. The CDR3 bases are TGTGCCAGCAGCTTAAAGACTAGCGGGAGGGCCGCTGAGCAGTTCTTC.

To note about this clone: A junction end diverges from the germline sequence, so it may reflect a read error. The chain joins TRBV5-1 to TRBJ1-3; maybe TRBD1 (5 bases). Per the germline V gene, CDR1 is SGHRS and CDR2 is YFSETQ. The CDR3 has 14 amino acids. The chain's CDR3 is CVSSMGGSGNTIYF. The CDR3 coding sequence is TGCGTCAGCAGTATGGGGGGGTCTGGAAACACCATATATTTT.

The chain joins TRBV7-9 to TRBJ1-1; unclear D gene. This CDR3 is built from 13 residues. V was trimmed by 3 bases and J by 2 bases, leaving 7 bases between them. Germline assignment: CDR1 SEHNR and CDR2 FQNEAQ (reference sequence). The CDR3 nucleotides read TGTGCCAGCAGCTTGAACTCCAACACTGAAGCTTTCTTT. It specifies CASSLNSNTEAFF.

The J gene is TRBJ1-2, the V gene TRBV30; 7 nucleotides agree with TRBD1. CDR3 length: 13 residues. With V trimmed by 2 bases and J by 6 bases, 6 bases remained unmatched. The germline gives CDR1 GTSNPN, CDR2 SVGIG (reference sequence). CDR3 nucleotides: TGTGCCTGGAGTAAAGGGGGCGCAAATGGCTACACCTTC. Translation gives CAWSKGGANGYTF.